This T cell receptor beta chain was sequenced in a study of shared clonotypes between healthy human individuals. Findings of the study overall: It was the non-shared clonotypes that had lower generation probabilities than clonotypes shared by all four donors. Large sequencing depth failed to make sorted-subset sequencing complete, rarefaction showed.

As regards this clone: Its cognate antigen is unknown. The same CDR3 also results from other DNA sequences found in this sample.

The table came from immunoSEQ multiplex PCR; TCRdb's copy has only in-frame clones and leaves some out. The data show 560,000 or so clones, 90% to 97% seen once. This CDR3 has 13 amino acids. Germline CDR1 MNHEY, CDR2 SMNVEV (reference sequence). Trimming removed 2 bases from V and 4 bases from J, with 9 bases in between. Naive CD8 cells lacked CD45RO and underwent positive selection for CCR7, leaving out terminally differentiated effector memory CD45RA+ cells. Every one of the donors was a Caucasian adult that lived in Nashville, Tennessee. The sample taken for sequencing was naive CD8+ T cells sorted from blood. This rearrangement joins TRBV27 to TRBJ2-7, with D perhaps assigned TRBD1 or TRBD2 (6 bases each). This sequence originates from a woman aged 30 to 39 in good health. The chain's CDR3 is CASSLRGDYEQYF. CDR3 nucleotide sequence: TGTGCCAGCAGTTTAAGGGGGGATTACGAGCAGTACTTC.